The 12 T cell receptor beta chains below all came from one sample that was sequenced in a study of cytomegalovirus exposure and HLA in healthy donors. The PCR had 60 Vbeta and 13 Jbeta primers. Here immunoSEQ multiplex PCR was the method, and the copy in TCRdb shows in-frame clones only, minus some. The repertoire includes around 100,000 clones, 55% to 65% of them detected once, and approximately 3.9% sits in the top ten. Sequences were obtained from PBMCs. The receptors here all came from a man aged 25-45 years in good health and CMV-seropositive.

This clone was seen only a few times. This chain links TRBV23-1 with TRBJ1-1; the D gene is possibly TRBD1 (6 bases). TRBV23-1 is an ORF, with its function uncertain. This CDR3 has 17 amino acids. V lost 4 bases, J lost 0 bases, and 18 bases lay in between. CDR3 sequence (DNA): TGCGCCAGCAGTCGACGGGACACGCGACGCATGAACACTGAAGCTTTCTTT. As protein: CASSRRDTRRMNTEAFF.

The chain recombines TRBV9 with TRBJ1-1; a weak D match, TRBD1 (5 bases). Germline V gene lookup returns CDR1 SGDLS and CDR2 YYNGEE. The CDR3 sequence is 14 residues long. V was clipped by 0 bases and J by 2 bases, with 8 bases between them. CDR3: CASSVVGGNTEAFF. The CDR3 DNA sequence: TGTGCCAGCAGCGTAGTGGGGGGAAACACTGAAGCTTTCTTT.

The chain employs TRBV28 and TRBJ2-5; TRBD2 aligns across 7 bases. J gave up 4 bases and V 2 bases, and 4 bases lay outside the gene matches. Germline V gives CDR1 MDHEN, CDR2 SYDVKM. This CDR3 spans 14 amino acids. The CDR3 here is CASSLMAGVETQYF. The CDR3 region has the DNA TGTGCCAGCAGTTTAATGGCGGGGGTAGAGACCCAGTACTTC. Full variable domain (remainder filled in from reference TRBV28 and TRBJ2-5): DVKVTQSSRYLVKRTGEKVFLECVQDMDHENMFWYRQDPGLGLRLIYFSYDVKMKEKGDIPEGYSVSREKKERFSLILESASTNQTSMYLCASSLMAGVETQYFGPGTRLLVL.

The J gene is TRBJ1-1, the V gene TRBV7-6, with D uncertain. Looked up from germline, CDR1 is SGHVS and CDR2 is FNYEAQ. V lost 5 bases and J lost 0, with 10 bases in between. This CDR3 contains 14 residues. The CDR3 DNA is TGTGCCAGCAGCCCGCGGATCTTGAACACTGAAGCTTTCTTT. Amino acids: CASSPRILNTEAFF.

The V gene is TRBV9, the J gene TRBJ2-7; possibly TRBD1 for D (6 bases). CDR1 is SGDLS and CDR2 is YYNGEE in the germline V gene. The CDR3 is 15 residues long. Trimming stripped 0 bases from V and 6 bases from J, with 16 bases between. The chain's CDR3 is CASSVEDRFQVEQYF. The CDR3 nucleotides are TGTGCCAGCAGCGTAGAAGACAGGTTCCAGGTCGAGCAGTACTTC.

This clone has at least ten counts. This rearrangement joins TRBV4-1 to TRBJ2-1; 9 bases align to TRBD1. Per the germline V gene, CDR1 is MGHRA and CDR2 is YSYEKL. Trimming took 2 bases from V and 8 from J; bases not matched to a gene: 16. This CDR3 has 18 amino acids. DNA of the CDR3: TGCGCCAGCAGCCAAATAATACCGGTGGGACAGGGCCGGTATGAGCAGTTCTTC. This translates into CASSQIIPVGQGRYEQFF.

The chain has TRBV7-9 and TRBJ1-5; tentatively, D is TRBD1 (5 bases). V was trimmed by 1 base and J by 5 bases, leaving 9 bases between them. In germline, CDR1 is SEHNR, CDR2 FQNEAQ (reference sequence). This CDR3 is built from 14 residues. The chain's CDR3 is CASSLDRGDQPQHF. The CDR3 nucleotides are TGTGCCAGCAGCTTAGATAGGGGCGATCAGCCCCAGCATTTT.

The chain is built from TRBV5-1 and TRBJ2-5; D is unresolved. Trimming took 4 bases from V and 0 from J, leaving 4 bases between them. The CDR3 runs to 12 residues. CDR1 is SGHRS, CDR2 YFSETQ, per germline. The CDR3 DNA follows: TGCGCCAGCAGCCCAAACCAAGAGACCCAGTACTTC. Amino acids: CASSPNQETQYF.

V and J are TRBV19 and TRBJ2-5, with 7 nucleotides matching TRBD1. The CDR3 extends over 15 amino acids. Germline V gene lookup returns CDR1 LNHDA and CDR2 SQIVND (reference sequence). The V and J ends lost 6 bases and 4 bases, in that order; junction bases with no gene match: 11. CDR3 protein: CASSPGGPSIETQYF. For the CDR3, the DNA is TGTGCCAGTAGCCCAGGGGGACCATCGATAGAGACCCAGTACTTC. Full variable domain (remainder filled in from reference TRBV19 and TRBJ2-5): DGGITQSPKYLFRKEGQNVTLSCEQNLNHDAMYWYRQDPGQGLRLIYYSQIVNDFQKGDIAEGYSVSREKKESFPLTVTSAQKNPTAFYLCASSPGGPSIETQYFGPGTRLLVL.

This clone was recorded a few times. The chain couples TRBV7-9 to TRBJ2-7; no firm D call. Trimming pared 5 bases from V and 1 base from J, leaving 18 bases between. Germline V CDR1 and CDR2: SEHNR, FQNEAQ (reference sequence). The CDR3 is 16 residues long. CDR3 protein: CASSPLLSGLSYEQYF. The DNA of the CDR3 is TGTGCCAGCAGCCCCCTCTTATCCGGTCTGTCCTACGAGCAGTACTTC.

The chain couples TRBV5-5 to TRBJ2-7, with a tentative D call TRBD1 (6 bases). The V gene lost 0 bases and the J gene lost 4 bases, with 14 bases spanning the gap. This CDR3 is built from 15 residues. Germline V gene sequence: CDR1 SGHKS, CDR2 YYEKEE (reference sequence). DNA for the CDR3: TGTGCCAGCAGCTTGGCGGACAGAGGGTTATACGAGCAGTACTTC. Its translation is CASSLADRGLYEQYF. The variable domain in full, completed from reference TRBV5-5 and TRBJ2-7, reads DAGVTQSPTHLIKTRGQQVTLRCSPISGHKSVSWYQQVLGQGPQFIFQYYEKEERGRGNFPDRFSARQFPNYSSELNVNALLLGDSALYLCASSLADRGLYEQYFGPGTRLTVT.

The V gene is TRBV4-1, the J gene TRBJ2-1; 7 bases line up with TRBD1. Germline trimming cut 3 bases from V and 4 bases from J; bases unmatched to any gene: 3. The CDR3 loop spans 14 amino acids. CDR1 and CDR2 (germline): MGHRA, YSYEKL. CDR3 in amino acids: CASSQPGQYNEQFF. In DNA, the CDR3 is TGCGCCAGCAGCCAGCCGGGACAGTACAATGAGCAGTTCTTC.